This passage covers 8 T cell receptor beta chains from one sample sequenced in a study of shared clonotypes between healthy human individuals. Selected positively for CCR7 and CD45RO-negative, naive CD8 cells excluded terminally differentiated effector memory CD45RA+ cells. Data came from immunoSEQ multiplex PCR; TCRdb stores just in-frame clones and leaves some out. Of hundreds of thousands of clones listed, around 96% were seen once; the top ten hold 0.095% to 0.13%. The sequencing input was naive CD8+ T cells sorted from blood. These TCRs come from a woman aged 25-40 years in good health.

This rearrangement joins TRBV6-5 to TRBJ2-1; D is unresolved. Trimming removed 3 bases from V and 3 bases from J, with 9 bases in between. The V gene's germline CDR1 is MNHEY and CDR2 SVGAGI. This CDR3 contains 14 residues. DNA of the CDR3: TGTGCCAGCAGTTATGTCGAGCGCTACAATGAGCAGTTCTTC. Its protein product is CASSYVERYNEQFF.

This chain connects TRBV27 to TRBJ1-2, with D possibly TRBD1 on 6 matching bases. Germline V lookup: CDR1 MNHEY, CDR2 SMNVEV (reference sequence). V shed 1 base and J shed 7 bases, with 7 bases lying between them. This CDR3 contains 12 residues. The CDR3: CASSLLGGGYTF. In DNA form, the CDR3 reads TGTGCCAGCAGTTTATTAGGGGGTGGCTACACCTTC.

This clone appeared a few times. The CDR3 protein is CASSFASGQEFTDTQYF. In DNA form, the CDR3 reads TGTGCCAGCAGCTTCGCATCGGGACAGGAGTTCACAGATACGCAGTATTTT. The V gene is TRBV7-6, the J gene TRBJ2-3; 8 bases fit TRBD1. J was trimmed by 2 bases and V by 3 bases; bases with no gene match: 10. CDR1 is SGHVS, CDR2 FNYEAQ, per germline. The CDR3 is made up of 17 amino acids.

The V and J genes are TRBV27 and TRBJ2-3; no clear D gene. CDR3 size: 15 residues. Deletions cut 0 bases from V and 2 bases from J, with 9 bases between. Germline V gene lookup returns CDR1 MNHEY and CDR2 SMNVEV (reference sequence). The CDR3 protein is CASSLSGPVTDTQYF. DNA of the CDR3: TGTGCCAGCAGTTTATCTGGGCCAGTCACAGATACGCAGTATTTT.

The V call is TRBV5-1, the J call TRBJ2-2; D not resolved. The CDR3 loop spans 13 amino acids. The V gene's germline CDR1 is SGHRS and CDR2 YFSETQ. V lost 2 bases and J lost 4, with 6 bases in between. CDR3 sequence: CASSLESTGELFF. The CDR3 bases are TGCGCCAGCAGCTTAGAGAGCACCGGGGAGCTGTTTTTT.

This chain joins TRBV28 and TRBJ2-7; TRBD1 aligns across 9 bases. The V segment lost 5 bases and the J segment 0 bases; nucleotides outside the gene matches: 5. CDR1 is MDHEN and CDR2 is SYDVKM in the germline V gene. The CDR3 is 15 residues long. The DNA of the CDR3 is TGTGCCAGCAGTAATGGACAGGGGACCTCCTACGAGCAGTACTTC. This gives the protein CASSNGQGTSYEQYF.

V gene TRBV4-1 combines with J gene TRBJ2-7; 15 bases fit TRBD2. V shed 4 bases, J shed 5 bases, and the junction held 12 bases outside the gene matches. The CDR3 is 18 amino acids. The germline CDR1 and CDR2 sequences are MGHRA and YSYEKL. CDR3 sequence (DNA): TGCGCCAGCAGCCCCTGGACTAGCGGGAGGGCCCTCGCCCACGAGCAGTACTTC. Translation gives CASSPWTSGRALAHEQYF.

This clone was seen a few times. V usage is TRBV6-5 and J usage is TRBJ1-5; no clear D gene. CDR1 is MNHEY and CDR2 is SVGAGI in the germline V gene. The CDR3 extends over 12 amino acids. Trimming took 6 bases from V and 8 from J, leaving 11 bases between them. Here the CDR3 DNA reads TGTGCCAGCAGAGAGGAGGGTAAGCCCCAGCATTTT. The encoded protein is CASREEGKPQHF.